Following are 17 T cell receptor beta chains from one sample sequenced in a study of shared clonotypes between healthy human individuals. The data were produced by immunoSEQ multiplex PCR, yet TCRdb's version contains in-frame clones alone and is incomplete. Among over a million clones listed, about 96% were seen once. Material: naive CD4+ T cells sorted from blood. Specified subset: CD45RA+ positively selected. The receptors shown here come from a young man in good health.

This chain uses TRBV7-8 with TRBJ2-1; 15 bases agree with TRBD2. The CDR3 length is 19 residues. Germline assignment: CDR1 SGHVS and CDR2 FQNEAQ. V lost 1 base, J lost 0 bases, and 4 bases stayed unmatched. The CDR3 nucleotides read TGTGCCAGCAGCTTAGGGACTAGCGGGAGGGTAAGCTCCTACAATGAGCAGTTCTTC. Protein sequence: CASSLGTSGRVSSYNEQFF.

The V call is TRBV19, the J call TRBJ2-1; 10 nucleotides line up with TRBD2. Trimming took 5 bases from V and 12 from J; bases not matched to a gene: 10. Germline lookup yields CDR1 LNHDA and CDR2 SQIVND (reference sequence). The length of the CDR3 is 14 residues. The CDR3 protein is CASSPVAGGGGQFF. The CDR3, as DNA: TGTGCCAGTAGTCCAGTAGCGGGAGGAGGCGGGCAGTTCTTC.

This chain joins TRBV2 and TRBJ1-4, with 7 bases matching TRBD1. There are 15 residues in the CDR3. The V gene end was trimmed by 4 bases and the J gene end by 4 bases; junction bases not matched to a gene: 6. Looked up from germline, CDR1 is SNHLY and CDR2 is FYNNEI. The CDR3 protein is CASSVGTASNEKLFF. Written as DNA, the CDR3 is TGTGCCAGCAGTGTAGGGACAGCCAGTAATGAAAAACTGTTTTTT.

The V call is TRBV9, the J call TRBJ2-1, with 10 bases fitting TRBD2. CDR3 length equals 17 residues. The trim removed 0 bases at V and 7 bases at J, leaving 10 bases unmatched. Per the germline V gene, CDR1 is SGDLS and CDR2 is YYNGEE. The CDR3 loop reads CASSVGTSGILGNEQFF. In DNA, the CDR3 is TGTGCCAGCAGCGTAGGAACTAGCGGGATATTGGGAAATGAGCAGTTCTTC.

This clone appeared once. The rearrangement joins TRBV4-2 to TRBJ2-2; D perhaps matches TRBD2 (6 bases). Germline V gene lookup returns CDR1 LGHNA and CDR2 YNFKEQ. V shed 0 bases and J shed 3 bases, with 14 bases lying between them. The CDR3 is 17 residues long. The CDR3 coding sequence is TGTGCCAGCAGCCAAGATGTTCAGGGAGGTTACACCGGGGAGCTGTTTTTT. Its protein is CASSQDVQGGYTGELFF.

The chain links TRBV2 to TRBJ2-7; 10 bases match TRBD1. Trimming at V came to 9 bases and at J to 4 bases, leaving 9 bases not matched to a gene. This CDR3 region has 14 residues. Germline V gives CDR1 SNHLY, CDR2 FYNNEI. The CDR3 loop is CASSMDRGFYEQYF. The CDR3 bases are TGTGCCAGTTCAATGGACAGGGGGTTTTACGAGCAGTACTTC.

This clone was counted a few times. This sample also contains other DNA sequences that code for the same CDR3. This chain links TRBV19 with TRBJ2-7; D uncertain. Trimming took off 2 bases at V and 3 bases at J, with 14 bases between the two ends. This CDR3 region has 15 residues. From germline, CDR1 is LNHDA and CDR2 SQIVND (reference sequence). CDR3 protein: CASSISAVGNYEQYF. The CDR3 bases are TGTGCCAGTAGTATATCGGCAGTGGGGAACTACGAGCAGTACTTC.

The chain has TRBV7-9 and TRBJ1-1; no definite D call. V dropped 5 bases and J dropped 1 base, with 14 bases sitting between them. The germline V gene encodes CDR1 SEHNR and CDR2 FQNEAQ (reference sequence). The CDR3 length is 15 residues. The CDR3 sequence is CASSPTGIRNTEAFF. The CDR3 DNA sequence: TGTGCCAGCAGCCCGACGGGGATTCGGAACACTGAAGCTTTCTTT.

The chain employs TRBV6-5 and TRBJ2-1, with D possibly TRBD2 on 6 matching bases. Trimming stripped 3 bases from V and 2 bases from J, with 14 bases between. The CDR3 extends over 16 amino acids. Germline V CDR1 and CDR2: MNHEY, SVGAGI. This chain's CDR3 is CASSYSREPPYNEQFF. The CDR3 DNA follows: TGTGCCAGCAGTTATTCCCGGGAGCCCCCCTACAATGAGCAGTTCTTC.

The chain couples TRBV28 to TRBJ2-1, with a weak D call TRBD1 (6 bases). V lost 10 bases and J lost 0, with 19 bases in between. Germline CDR1 reads MDHEN; CDR2 reads SYDVKM. The CDR3 sequence is 16 residues long. CDR3 sequence reads: CATTGSGAPSYNEQFF. DNA of the CDR3: TGTGCCACAACGGGCTCAGGGGCCCCCTCCTACAATGAGCAGTTCTTC.

This clone was detected once. The chain joins TRBV18 to TRBJ2-1; TRBD1 aligns across 10 bases. The V gene end was trimmed by 4 bases and the J gene end by 8 bases; junction bases not matched to a gene: 17. The germline V gene has CDR1 KGHSH and CDR2 LQKENI. The CDR3 is 18 residues long. CDR3 sequence: CASSQMIFWDRGRHEQFF. DNA for the CDR3: TGTGCCAGCTCACAAATGATTTTTTGGGACAGGGGACGGCATGAGCAGTTCTTC.

V is TRBV19 and J is TRBJ2-7; D ambiguous. There are 14 residues in the CDR3. Looked up from germline, CDR1 is LNHDA and CDR2 is SQIVND (reference sequence). V was clipped by 2 bases and J by 3 bases, with 11 bases between them. In DNA form, the CDR3 reads TGTGCCAGTAGTATAACTTCAGCTAACTACGAGCAGTACTTC. Amino acids: CASSITSANYEQYF.

V is TRBV29-1 and J is TRBJ1-3; 8 bases map to TRBD1. There are 14 residues in the CDR3. V lost 3 bases and J lost 3; bases outside the gene matches: 4. The germline CDR1 and CDR2 sequences are SQVTM and ANQGSEA. The CDR3 spells CSVEIRGLGNTIYF. The CDR3 DNA sequence: TGCAGCGTTGAGATCAGGGGGCTTGGAAACACCATATATTTT.

V usage is TRBV7-2 and J usage is TRBJ1-2; 7 positions match TRBD1. V shed 5 bases, J shed 2 bases, and the junction held 5 bases outside the gene matches. The CDR3 runs to 14 residues. Germline V gene lookup returns CDR1 SGHTA and CDR2 FQGNSA. CDR3 sequence (DNA): TGTGCCAGCAGCCCTACGACAGGGAACTATGGCTACACCTTC. It yields the protein CASSPTTGNYGYTF.

The CDR3 sequence: CAISDLGVLQPQHF. The CDR3 DNA reads TGTGCCATCAGTGACTTAGGGGTTCTTCAGCCCCAGCATTTT. The V call is TRBV10-3, the J call TRBJ1-5; possible D gene TRBD1, 5 bases. V gave up 3 bases and J gave up 6 bases, with 12 bases separating them. This CDR3 region has 14 residues. Germline lookup yields CDR1 ENHRY and CDR2 SYGVKD.

This chain joins TRBV2 and TRBJ2-3; tentative D call: TRBD2 (5 bases). The germline V and J ends were trimmed by 6 bases and 1 base, with 8 bases remaining between them. The length of the CDR3 is 13 residues. Looked up from germline, CDR1 is SNHLY and CDR2 is FYNNEI. CDR3 loop: CASSPEGTDTQYF. The CDR3 nucleotides are TGTGCCAGCAGCCCGGAGGGCACAGATACGCAGTATTTT.

V gene TRBV4-1 combines with J gene TRBJ2-1; 10 bases are a match to TRBD2. CDR3 length: 15 residues. Germline V lookup: CDR1 MGHRA, CDR2 YSYEKL. V lost 4 bases to trimming and J lost 4 bases; unmatched junction nucleotides: 4. CDR3 sequence: CASSRLTSGYNEQFF. The CDR3 nucleotides read TGCGCCAGCAGCCGCCTGACTAGCGGGTACAATGAGCAGTTCTTC.